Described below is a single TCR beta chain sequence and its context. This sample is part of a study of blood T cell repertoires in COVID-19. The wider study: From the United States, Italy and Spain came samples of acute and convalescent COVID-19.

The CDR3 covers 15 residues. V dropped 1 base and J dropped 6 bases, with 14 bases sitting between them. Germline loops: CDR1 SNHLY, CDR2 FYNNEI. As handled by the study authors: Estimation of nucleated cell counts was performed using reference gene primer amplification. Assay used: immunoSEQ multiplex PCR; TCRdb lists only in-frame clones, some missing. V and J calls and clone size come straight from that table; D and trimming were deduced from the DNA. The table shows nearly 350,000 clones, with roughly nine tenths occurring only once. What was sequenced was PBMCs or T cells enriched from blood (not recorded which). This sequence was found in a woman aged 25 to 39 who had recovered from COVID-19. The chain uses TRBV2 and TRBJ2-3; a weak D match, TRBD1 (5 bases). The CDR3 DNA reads TGTGCCAGCAGTGAAGGGTGGCAGGGTTCGGATACGCAGTATTTT. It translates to CASSEGWQGSDTQYF.